The 18 T cell receptor beta chains below all came from one sample that was sequenced in a study of blood T cell repertoires in COVID-19. The assay was immunoSEQ multiplex PCR, and TCRdb's table has in-frame clones only and misses some. The top ten clones hold approximately 4.8% of a sample with 70,000 to 85,000 clones, approximately 90% of them seen once. Sequenced sample: peripheral blood. The receptors shown here come from a woman aged 55-70 years with active COVID-19.

The chain recombines TRBV7-2 with TRBJ1-5, with D maybe TRBD1 (6 bases). Trimming shortened V by 5 bases and J by 4 bases, and 15 bases separated the two germline ends. Germline V gives CDR1 SGHTA, CDR2 FQGNSA. This CDR3 region has 15 residues. CDR3 in DNA: TGTGCCAGCAGCCCAACCGGGACAAGGAATCAGCCCCAGCATTTT. This gives the protein CASSPTGTRNQPQHF.

V gene TRBV10-2 combines with J gene TRBJ2-1; 9 positions match TRBD2. The CDR3 contains 17 residues. The V gene end was trimmed by 3 bases and the J gene end by 0 bases; junction bases not matched to a gene: 6. Germline CDR1 reads WSHSY; CDR2 reads SAAADI. The CDR3 region is CASSDPFSGSSYNEQFF. The CDR3 nucleotides are TGCGCCAGCAGTGATCCCTTTAGCGGGAGCTCCTACAATGAGCAGTTCTTC.

CDR3 nucleotides: TGTGCCAGCGGCCAGGGTGTCGGGTCACCCCTCCACTTT. This codes for CASGQGVGSPLHF. V and J are TRBV27 and TRBJ1-6; the D gene is possibly TRBD1 (5 bases). Germline CDR1 is MNHEY and CDR2 is SMNVEV (reference sequence). The length of the CDR3 is 13 residues. V lost 8 bases and J lost 10, with 15 bases in between.

The chain uses TRBV30 and TRBJ2-1; D gene uncertain. This CDR3 comprises 11 residues. Germline CDR1 and CDR2: GTSNPN and SVGIG (reference sequence). The V and J ends lost 2 bases and 7 bases respectively, with 6 bases between them. The CDR3 DNA reads TGTGCCTGGAGTTTCGGTAATGAGCAGTTCTTC. It translates to CAWSFGNEQFF.

The chain carries TRBV27 and TRBJ2-2; D is perhaps TRBD1 (5 bases). The CDR3 consists of 15 residues. The germline gives CDR1 MNHEY, CDR2 SMNVEV (reference sequence). Trimming took off 3 bases at V and 7 bases at J, with 15 bases between the two ends. CDR3: CASSLQGLNDGELFF. The CDR3 nucleotides read TGTGCCAGCAGTTTGCAGGGCCTTAACGACGGGGAGCTGTTTTTT.

This clone showed up just once. J is TRBJ2-5 and V is TRBV28, with TRBD2 identical over 10 bases. Trimming cost V 6 bases and J 4 bases; bases outside gene matches: 5. The germline V gene has CDR1 MDHEN and CDR2 SYDVKM. The CDR3 is 14 residues long. In DNA, the CDR3 is TGTGCCAGCAGGGCTAGCGGGAGTAGAGAGACCCAGTACTTC. Residues: CASRASGSRETQYF.

The genes are TRBV24-1 and TRBJ1-5, with TRBD1 matching 7 bases. V lost 2 bases and J lost 3; bases outside the gene matches: 9. The germline CDR1 and CDR2 sequences are KGHDR and SFDVKD. The CDR3 has 17 residues. CDR3 sequence reads: CATSDSLDREDNQPQHF. In DNA, the CDR3 is TGTGCCACCAGTGATTCCCTCGACAGGGAGGACAATCAGCCCCAGCATTTT.

The V gene is TRBV28, the J gene TRBJ1-4, with 10 bases aligning to TRBD1. V trimming: 4 bases; J trimming: 0 bases; junction bases outside the gene matches: 17. From germline, CDR1 is MDHEN and CDR2 SYDVKM. This CDR3 spans 21 amino acids. The chain's CDR3 is CASSSLTGGGQVDATNEKLFF. CDR3 in DNA: TGTGCCAGCAGTTCACTGACAGGGGGCGGACAGGTTGATGCAACTAATGAAAAACTGTTTTTT. Supplemented by reference TRBV28 and TRBJ1-4, the full variable domain reads DVKVTQSSRYLVKRTGEKVFLECVQDMDHENMFWYRQDPGLGLRLIYFSYDVKMKEKGDIPEGYSVSREKKERFSLILESASTNQTSMYLCASSSLTGGGQVDATNEKLFFGSGTQLSVL.

The CDR3 DNA is TGTGCCAGCAGCCTGACAGGGGTAGTTGAGCCCCAGCATTTT. Protein product: CASSLTGVVEPQHF. J is TRBJ1-5 and V is TRBV7-2; TRBD1 aligns across 8 bases. The CDR3 consists of 14 residues. V trimming: 5 bases; J trimming: 8 bases; junction bases outside the gene matches: 8. Germline values: CDR1 SGHTA, CDR2 FQGNSA. Using reference TRBV7-2 and TRBJ1-5 for the parts outside the CDR3, the full variable domain is GAGVSQSPSNKVTEKGKDVELRCDPISGHTALYWYRQSLGQGLEFLIYFQGNSAPDKSGLPSDRFSAERTGGSVSTLTIQRTQQEDSAVYLCASSLTGVVEPQHFGDGTRLSIL.

The genes are TRBV5-6 and TRBJ2-2; a weak D match, TRBD1 (6 bases). This CDR3 contains 17 residues. The V end lost 6 bases, the J end lost 1 base, and 19 bases lay between the germline ends. The germline gives CDR1 SGHDT, CDR2 YYEEEE. CDR3 nucleotides: TGTGCCAGCACCTCCCTCGCGCTGACAGGGAACACCGGGGAGCTGTTTTTT. This encodes CASTSLALTGNTGELFF. The full variable domain, in which reference TRBV5-6 and TRBJ2-2 provide the parts outside the CDR3, is DAGVTQSPTHLIKTRGQQVTLRCSPKSGHDTVSWYQQALGQGPQFIFQYYEEEERQRGNFPDRFSGHQFPNYSSELNVNALLLGDSALYLCASTSLALTGNTGELFFGEGSRLTVL.

The chain joins TRBV11-3 to TRBJ2-1; 9 bases are shared with TRBD2. V was clipped by 3 bases and J by 2 bases; unmatched bases: 11. CDR1 SGHNT and CDR2 YENEEA come from the germline V gene. This CDR3 is 18 amino acids long. In nucleotides, the CDR3 is TGTGCCAGCAGCTTCGCTCGGGGAGCGGGAGGTGCCTACAATGAGCAGTTCTTC. Amino acid sequence: CASSFARGAGGAYNEQFF.

This chain joins TRBV4-1 and TRBJ2-5, with 7 bases identical to TRBD1. This CDR3 comprises 14 residues. The junction had 3 bases not matched to a gene; V was cut back by 1 base and J by 4 bases. Germline V gene sequence: CDR1 MGHRA, CDR2 YSYEKL. The CDR3, as DNA: TGCGCCAGCAGCCAAGGACAGGGCCGAGAGACCCAGTACTTC. Translating gives CASSQGQGRETQYF.

The rearrangement joins TRBV15 to TRBJ1-1; D not resolved. CDR1 is LNHNV and CDR2 is YYDKDF in the germline V gene (reference sequence). Trimming took 0 bases from V and 5 from J, leaving 13 bases between them. The CDR3 contains 15 residues. The CDR3 protein is CATSRDPSRGTEAFF. Here the CDR3 DNA reads TGTGCCACCAGCAGAGATCCAAGCCGAGGAACTGAAGCTTTCTTT. Combining the CDR3 with reference TRBV15 and TRBJ1-1 gives the whole variable domain DAMVIQNPRYQVTQFGKPVTLSCSQTLNHNVMYWYQQKSSQAPKLLFHYYDKDFNNEADTPDNFQSRRPNTSFCFLDIRSPGLGDTAMYLCATSRDPSRGTEAFFGQGTRLTVV.

This rearrangement joins TRBV7-2 to TRBJ1-5; D might be TRBD1 (5 bases). The germline V gene encodes CDR1 SGHTA and CDR2 FQGNSA. This CDR3 region has 13 residues. V was cut by 6 bases and J by 3 bases, with 9 bases left in between. The CDR3 spells CASSLTDNQPQHF. The CDR3 bases are TGTGCCAGCAGTTTGACAGACAATCAGCCCCAGCATTTT.

The V call is TRBV5-1, the J call TRBJ2-2, with D hard to call. The length of the CDR3 is 14 residues. Trimming removed 4 bases at V and 5 bases at J, with 12 bases between. From germline, CDR1 is SGHRS and CDR2 YFSETQ. DNA of the CDR3: TGCGCCAGCAGCGGTACAGTTGGAACCGGGGAGCTGTTTTTT. Translating gives CASSGTVGTGELFF.

The chain combines TRBV7-9 with TRBJ2-7; D is unresolved. V lost 6 bases and J 3 bases, leaving 9 bases between the germline ends. Germline-derived CDR1 and CDR2 are SEHNR and FQNEAQ (reference sequence). There are 12 residues in the CDR3. The DNA for the CDR3 is TGTGCCAGCAGTTTGTCGGGCTACGAGCAGTACTTC. The encoded protein is CASSLSGYEQYF.

CDR3 coding DNA: TGCGCCAGCAGCTCCTCTGGGGCGTCGTCCTACGAGCAGTACTTC. It is translated as CASSSSGASSYEQYF. The genes are TRBV4-1 and TRBJ2-7, with D possibly matching TRBD1 (5 bases). V dropped 5 bases and J dropped 1 base, with 15 bases sitting between them. CDR1 and CDR2 from the germline V gene are MGHRA and YSYEKL. The CDR3 is 15 residues long.

This clone was seen only once. The V and J genes are TRBV9 and TRBJ1-2; a possible D gene is TRBD1 (5 bases). V shed 0 bases and J shed 1 base, with 16 bases lying between them. The CDR3 spans 17 residues. Germline CDR1 and CDR2: SGDLS and YYNGEE. The CDR3 DNA reads TGTGCCAGCAGCGTAGTGGCAGGGCCTCCAAATAACTATGGCTACACCTTC. Protein: CASSVVAGPPNNYGYTF.